These 7 T cell receptor beta chains came from one sample sequenced in a study of cytomegalovirus exposure and HLA in healthy donors. It was with 60 Vbeta and 13 Jbeta primers that the PCR ran. This table comes from immunoSEQ multiplex PCR, and its TCRdb copy is limited to in-frame clones, with some not included. This sample has about 140,000 clones, with 80% found just once. Input material: PBMCs. The receptors here all came from a man aged 35 to 55 in good health and CMV-seronegative.

The V and J genes are TRBV28 and TRBJ2-5, with D unresolved. The CDR3 has 13 amino acids. Between the trimmed V and J ends, which lost 6 bases and 2 bases, there was a span of 10 bases. Germline values: CDR1 MDHEN, CDR2 SYDVKM. CDR3 protein: CASSPPGQETQYF. CDR3 DNA: TGTGCCAGCAGCCCCCCCGGGCAAGAGACCCAGTACTTC.

This clone has a single count. The genes are TRBV18 and TRBJ1-4, with 9 nucleotides matching TRBD1. The V and J ends lost 0 bases and 4 bases, in that order; junction bases with no gene match: 3. The CDR3 length is 16 residues. From germline, CDR1 is KGHSH and CDR2 LQKENI. For the CDR3, the DNA is TGTGCCAGCTCACCACCCGGGACAGGGATTAATGAAAAACTGTTTTTT. Amino acid sequence: CASSPPGTGINEKLFF.

The rearrangement links TRBV11-3 to TRBJ2-7; D call uncertain. There are 13 residues in the CDR3. The V gene lost 5 bases and the J gene lost 4 bases, with 12 bases spanning the gap. Looked up from germline, CDR1 is SGHNT and CDR2 is YENEEA. In nucleotides, the CDR3 is TGTGCCAGCAGCATTACCGACGGGTACGAGCAGTACTTC. This codes for CASSITDGYEQYF.

This clone has only one observation. The rearrangement uses TRBV5-8 and TRBJ1-2, with D tentatively TRBD1 (5 bases). The CDR3 has 16 residues. CDR1 and CDR2 from the germline V gene are SGHTS and YDEGEE. V was clipped by 2 bases and J by 4 bases, with 18 bases between them. CDR3 nucleotides: TGTGCCAGCAGCTTTACCGACCGACGGGGGGGCTATGGCTACACCTTC. Translation gives CASSFTDRRGGYGYTF.

The chain joins TRBV9 to TRBJ2-7; no firm D call. V lost 3 bases, J lost 4 bases, and 8 bases lay in between. CDR3 length: 12 amino acids. Per the germline V gene, CDR1 is SGDLS and CDR2 is YYNGEE. CDR3 bases: TGTGCCAGCAGCGGGGTCAGGTACGAGCAGTACTTC. This translates into CASSGVRYEQYF.

This clone was observed once. The chain carries TRBV9 and TRBJ2-5, with D perhaps TRBD1 (5 bases). Germline CDR1 SGDLS, CDR2 YYNGEE. V lost 6 bases and J lost 1, with 10 bases in between. This CDR3 has 13 residues. CDR3 sequence reads: CASNRQIQETQYF. The CDR3, as DNA: TGTGCCAGCAACCGACAGATCCAAGAGACCCAGTACTTC.

The chain has TRBV29-1 and TRBJ1-1; TRBD1 might be the D (6 bases). V gave up 6 bases and J gave up 1 base, with 12 bases separating them. CDR3 length: 13 residues. Germline V CDR1 and CDR2: SQVTM, ANQGSEA. The CDR3 nucleotides are TGCAGCGTAGGGACAACGCAGAACACTGAAGCTTTCTTT. Its protein product is CSVGTTQNTEAFF.